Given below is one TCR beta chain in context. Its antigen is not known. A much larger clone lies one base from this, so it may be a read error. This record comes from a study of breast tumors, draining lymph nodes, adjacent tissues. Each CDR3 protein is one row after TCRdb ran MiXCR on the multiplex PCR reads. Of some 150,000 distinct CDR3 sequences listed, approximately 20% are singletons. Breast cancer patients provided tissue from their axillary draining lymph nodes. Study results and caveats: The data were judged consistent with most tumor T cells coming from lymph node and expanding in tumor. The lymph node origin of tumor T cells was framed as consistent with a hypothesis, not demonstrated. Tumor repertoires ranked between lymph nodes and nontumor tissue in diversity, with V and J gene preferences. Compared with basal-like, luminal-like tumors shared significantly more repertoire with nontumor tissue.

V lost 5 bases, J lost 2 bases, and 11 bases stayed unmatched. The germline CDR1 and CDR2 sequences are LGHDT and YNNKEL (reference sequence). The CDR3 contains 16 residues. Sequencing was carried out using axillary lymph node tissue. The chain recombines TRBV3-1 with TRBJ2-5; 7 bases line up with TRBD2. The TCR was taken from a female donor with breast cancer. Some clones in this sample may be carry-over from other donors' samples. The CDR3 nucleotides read TGTGCCAGCAGCGGTGGTCTAGCGGAGTTTCAAGAGACCCAGTACTTC. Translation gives CASSGGLAEFQETQYF.